This T cell receptor (beta chain) emerged from a study of Graves' ophthalmopathy and Graves' hyperthyroidism (dated by TCRdb to 2016 to 2019). The study in broad terms: Peripheral blood was collected at initial diagnosis, before any treatment. The study used TCR beta repertoire signatures to distinguish Graves' ophthalmopathy from Graves' hyperthyroidism and to predict progression to ophthalmopathy. Following sample collection, hyperthyroidism patients were given methimazole at a starting dose of 30 mg daily, and ophthalmopathy patients were given high-dose intravenous methylprednisolone. The approximately 100 discovery patients were randomly split 7:3 into training and test sets. To explore V-J signatures that distinguish ophthalmopathy from hyperthyroidism, a discovery set of about a hundred patients was enrolled, made up of over 40 with ophthalmopathy and 55 to 65 with stable hyperthyroidism. In more than five hyperthyroidism patients, the T-cell repertoires found in thyroid tissue were compared with those found in blood. In total, 135 blood samples were TCR-sequenced: 40 to 45 ophthalmopathy, under 85 hyperthyroidism and roughly 17 hyperthyroidism-to-ophthalmopathy patients. For independent validation, a separate cohort was made up of 18 hyperthyroidism patients plus 17 patients who later progressed from hyperthyroidism to ophthalmopathy. The research as a whole found: The 13-signature model separated ophthalmopathy from stable hyperthyroidism with 85% to 90% sensitivity and 81.08% specificity in cross-validation, and 80%/75% in the test set. Most expanded thyroid clonotypes with frequency above 0.001 were also detected in blood, suggesting blood repertoires may reflect the thyroid immune response. In validation, the model predicted ophthalmopathy progression with over 60% sensitivity and roughly 72% specificity; roughly eleven predicted patients were CT-confirmed with GO in a median of 6.5 months. Sample size was not statistically predetermined, and group allocation was not concealed from the investigators.

Reading the germline V gene gives CDR1 SGHRS and CDR2 YFSETQ. Trimmed from V: 0 bases; trimmed from J: 5 bases; junction bases lacking a gene match: 13. Counted from cysteine to phenylalanine, this CDR3 has 18 amino acids. CDR3 DNA only is kept here, 54 bases in frame from base 1. This clonotype was observed at least ten times. The antigen this receptor binds is unknown. No per-base quality is available; no much larger clone lies one base away. For repertoire sequencing, TCR beta CDR3 regions were amplified from RNA transcripts. HTBI primers and the Qiagen OneStep RT-PCR kit were used in a first-round RT-PCR, which was followed by a second-round multiplex PCR, size selection and purification. The libraries underwent paired-end sequencing with 100 bp reads on an Illumina HiSeq2000. On the authors' methods: Reads were processed with SOAPnuke, discarding reads with adapters, uncalled bases, mean Phred below 15, or no exact constant-primer or identifier match. COPE v1.2.5 was used to merge the high-quality paired reads. Clonotypes were defined as unique nucleotide sequences and were aligned to IMGT TRB V, D and J references using MiTCR v1.1. Analysis was restricted to V-J combinations with a frequency above 0.0001, which covered roughly 99% of repertoires. For each V-J combination, a TCR clonal expansion and chaos score was defined as F50 clonal expansion divided by the chaos observed in the TCRdist matrix. Welch's t-statistics and random forest were used to narrow the features down to more than 10 V-J combinations, which were then fed into a naive Bayes classifier. The similarity between thyroid and blood repertoires was quantified using the Morisita-Horn index. In TCRdb, the public reads were trimmed at Q25 with fastp and aligned with MiXCR, with productive beta chains retained. Each entry is one CDR3 protein sequence, shown with its most common DNA and genes. The V and J calls and clone size come from TCRdb's table, not from the authors' own analysis. The table for this sample lists hundreds of thousands of distinct CDR3 sequences; approximately 15% of them were counted only once. Over 7.5% of the sample lies in the top ten.

The ophthalmopathy patients had moderately to severely active disease, with a Clinical Activity Score of 3 or higher, a NOSPECS grade of 4 or higher, and a disease duration of less than 3 months. Patients were excluded if they had other autoimmune diseases, uncontrolled infections, pregnancy or lactation. Diagnosis was based on clinical symptoms, serum thyroxine, TRAb, thyroid ultrasound and orbital computed tomography. Using Ficoll-Paque density gradient centrifugation, PBMCs were isolated from less than 13 ml of fresh peripheral blood. Total RNA was extracted with Trizol reagent and quality-checked on an Agilent 2100 Bioanalyzer.

Here the chain combines TRBV5-1 and TRBJ2-5; a stretch of 10 junction bases matches TRBD2. Material: blood. The sequence came from a young woman with Graves' ophthalmopathy. Donor details come from another sample of the same person, matched by shared clones. CDR3 loop: CASSLAILAGDVVETQYF. The bases read TGCGCCAGCAGCTTGGCCATCCTAGCGGGAGATGTGGTGGAGACCCAGTACTTC.